This T cell receptor beta chain was recorded in a study of response to subunit inactivated influenza vaccine. Findings and caveats of the study: There was a suggestion from the authors that each seasonal influenza vaccination recruits few new T cells.

As for this clonotype: Antigen unknown.

Germline values: CDR1 LGHDT, CDR2 YNNKEL (reference sequence). The CDR3 loop spans 15 amino acids. The V end lost 4 bases, the J end lost 2 bases, and 15 bases lay between the germline ends. TCRdb reprocessed the RT-PCR reads via MiXCR and lists one record per CDR3 protein. The sample lists about 500,000 distinct CDR3 sequences; 7.2% were seen once. V gene TRBV3-1 combines with J gene TRBJ2-7; the D gene is possibly TRBD1 (6 bases). Sample: PBMCs from blood, taken roughly 24 months after vaccination. The sequence was collected from a man between 50 and 75 years old who received an inactivated influenza vaccine. Here the CDR3 DNA reads TGTGCCAGCAGCCCAGCTCCAGGGGCCCCCTACGAGCAGTACTTC. Encoded protein: CASSPAPGAPYEQYF.